This TCR beta chain emerged from a study of naive and memory T cell subsets. Notes on the study in general: RNA-based TCR counts may shift with T cell activation and differentiation.

An equimolar mix of two oligonucleotides served as the beta constant-region primer for TRBC1 and TRBC2. TCRdb ran MiXCR on the UMI-ligation and nested PCR reads and lists one entry per CDR3 protein. The data show about 85,000 distinct CDR3 sequences, around 13% seen once. This clonotype was seen only a few times. Its antigen remains unknown. This sequence originates from a human donor in good health. What was sequenced was central memory CD4+ T cells from blood.

The CDR3 DNA is TGTGCCAGCAGTGAAGCGGGAGGCCAAGAGACCCAGTACTTC. Translation: CASSEAGGQETQYF. The chain has TRBV25-1 and TRBJ2-5; 8 nucleotides agree with TRBD2. V trimming: 2 bases; J trimming: 1 base; junction bases outside the gene matches: 0. This CDR3 has 14 residues. CDR1 is MGHDK, CDR2 SYGVNS, per germline.